The 23 T cell receptor beta chains in this list originate from one sample, sequenced in a study of T-cell memory formation after mild COVID-19. TCRdb reanalysed the 5' RACE reads using MiXCR and keeps one entry per CDR3 protein. This table holds 250,000 to 350,000 distinct CDR3 sequences, around 15% found once. The sample comprised PBMCs or a T cell subset sorted from them (not recorded which). The receptors were sampled from a man between 18 and 35 years old who had mild COVID-19 (a few samples of this study predate the infection). Cell type and time point are not known.

The genes are TRBV4-1 and TRBJ2-7; D not certain. Germline lookup yields CDR1 MGHRA and CDR2 YSYEKL. V was pared by 1 base and J by 3 bases, with 7 bases between. The CDR3 totals 13 residues. The chain's CDR3 is CASSQGRNYEQYF. CDR3 sequence (DNA): TGCGCCAGCAGCCAAGGGCGGAACTACGAGCAGTACTTC.

The J gene is TRBJ1-6, the V gene TRBV7-8; 8 nucleotides align to TRBD1. CDR3 length: 18 residues. Germline lookup yields CDR1 SGHVS and CDR2 FQNEAQ. The V and J ends lost 2 bases and 6 bases, in that order; junction bases with no gene match: 12. CDR3 amino acids: CASSLRGRGLILNSPLHF. The CDR3 nucleotides are TGTGCCAGCAGCTTAAGGGGCAGGGGGCTCATACTTAATTCACCCCTCCACTTT.

J is TRBJ1-2 and V is TRBV4-1; weak D call: TRBD1 (5 bases). CDR1 and CDR2 (germline): MGHRA, YSYEKL. V was pared by 0 bases and J by 3 bases, with 20 bases between. There are 18 residues in the CDR3. The CDR3 here is CASSQEPHTGARHYGYTF. The CDR3, as DNA: TGCGCCAGCAGCCAAGAGCCTCACACCGGGGCCCGCCACTATGGCTACACCTTC.

The chain recombines TRBV5-1 with TRBJ1-3, with 11 bases aligning to TRBD1. Germline V CDR1 and CDR2: SGHRS, YFSETQ. The CDR3 is made up of 18 amino acids. V shed 4 bases, J shed 0 bases, and the junction held 9 bases outside the gene matches. The CDR3 is CASSPGQGASVSGNTIYF. The CDR3, as DNA: TGCGCCAGCAGCCCCGGACAGGGGGCCTCTGTCTCTGGAAACACCATATATTTT.

The V and J genes are TRBV29-1 and TRBJ1-5, with D tentatively TRBD1 (5 bases). V lost 7 bases, J lost 1 base, and 11 bases lay in between. Germline V gives CDR1 SQVTM, CDR2 ANQGSEA. This CDR3 contains 13 residues. The CDR3 region has the DNA TGCAGCGCCCGGGACGGGAGCAATCAGCCCCAGCATTTT. It is translated as CSARDGSNQPQHF.

The rearrangement uses TRBV4-2 and TRBJ1-5, with D possibly TRBD1 on 6 matching bases. The germline V gene has CDR1 LGHNA and CDR2 YNFKEQ. Trimming took 0 bases from V and 12 from J, leaving 12 bases between them. There are 13 residues in the CDR3. The CDR3 sequence is CASSQEGGSIQHF. The CDR3, as DNA: TGTGCCAGCAGCCAAGAAGGGGGAAGCATCCAGCATTTT.

Written as DNA, the CDR3 is TGCGCCAGCAGCTTGACAGGGAAGCCCACTGAAGCTTTCTTT. This translates into CASSLTGKPTEAFF. V is TRBV5-1 and J is TRBJ1-1; possibly TRBD1 for D (6 bases). Germline V lookup: CDR1 SGHRS, CDR2 YFSETQ. This CDR3 region has 14 residues. Trimming left V 1 base short and J 4 bases short, with 11 bases between.

The CDR3 loop is CASSRVSVLYEQYF. The CDR3, as DNA: TGTGCCAGCAGCCGGGTGAGCGTGCTCTACGAGCAGTACTTC. The chain uses TRBV7-9 and TRBJ2-7; no clear D gene. V was cut by 5 bases and J by 3 bases, with 14 bases left in between. Germline CDR1 is SEHNR and CDR2 is FQNEAQ (reference sequence). The CDR3 is 14 amino acids. The variable domain in full, with the rest retrieved from reference TRBV7-9 and TRBJ2-7, is DTGVSQNPRHKITKRGQNVTFRCDPISEHNRLYWYRQTLGQGPEFLTYFQNEAQLEKSRLLSDRFSAERPKGSFSTLEIQRTEQGDSAMYLCASSRVSVLYEQYFGPGTRLTVT.

This clonotype has a handful of counts. The chain links TRBV7-9 to TRBJ2-5; 7 bases line up with TRBD2. V was pared by 8 bases and J by 5 bases, with 8 bases of the junction left unmatched. The CDR3 has 13 amino acids. Germline V gene sequence: CDR1 SEHNR, CDR2 FQNEAQ (reference sequence). In DNA form, the CDR3 reads TGTGCCAGCGGCGGGGAGGGGTCGGAGACCCAGTACTTC. Translated, it gives CASGGEGSETQYF. The variable domain in full, with the rest retrieved from reference TRBV7-9 and TRBJ2-5, is DTGVSQNPRHKITKRGQNVTFRCDPISEHNRLYWYRQTLGQGPEFLTYFQNEAQLEKSRLLSDRFSAERPKGSFSTLEIQRTEQGDSAMYLCASGGEGSETQYFGPGTRLLVL.

This clonotype was seen a handful of times. One end of the junction does not line up with germline, which may come from a read error. The chain carries TRBV7-9 and TRBJ2-2; the D call may be TRBD1 or TRBD2 (5 bases each). The CDR3 sequence is 15 residues long. In germline, CDR1 is SEHNR, CDR2 FQNEAQ (reference sequence). CDR3 region: CASSRPQGGTGELSF. In DNA form, the CDR3 reads TGTGCCAGCAGCCGCCCCCAGGGTGGAACCGGGGAGCTGTCTTTT.

The chain joins TRBV6-6 to TRBJ1-6; unclear D gene. In germline, CDR1 is MNHNY, CDR2 SVGAGI (reference sequence). The CDR3 is 16 residues long. V was pared by 6 bases and J by 10 bases, with 22 bases between. The CDR3: CASSLWEGPPGSPLHF. As DNA, the CDR3 is TGTGCCAGCAGCCTTTGGGAAGGACCTCCTGGGTCACCCCTCCACTTT.

Only a few counts were recorded for this clonotype. The V gene is TRBV5-1, the J gene TRBJ2-5; 8 bases align to TRBD1. Germline V gene data show CDR1 as SGHRS and CDR2 as YFSETQ. V was clipped by 4 bases and J by 1 base; unmatched bases: 6. CDR3 length equals 15 residues. CDR3 region: CASSAGQALQETQYF. DNA for the CDR3: TGCGCCAGCAGCGCGGGACAGGCGCTCCAAGAGACCCAGTACTTC.

This clonotype was seen a handful of times. The V gene is TRBV20-1, the J gene TRBJ1-5; D ambiguous. The CDR3 is 15 residues long. In germline, CDR1 is DFQATT, CDR2 SNEGSKA (reference sequence). V was trimmed by 0 bases and J by 2 bases, leaving 11 bases between them. CDR3 residues: CSARDRGTGNQPQHF. In DNA, the CDR3 is TGCAGTGCTAGAGATCGAGGTACTGGCAATCAGCCCCAGCATTTT.

This sequence joins TRBV29-1 and TRBJ2-1, with 9 bases aligning to TRBD1. This CDR3 has 14 residues. Germline loops: CDR1 SQVTM, CDR2 ANQGSEA. The V gene end was trimmed by 3 bases and the J gene end by 3 bases; junction bases not matched to a gene: 3. CDR3 sequence: CSVEGQGFYNEQFF. In DNA form, the CDR3 reads TGCAGCGTTGAGGGACAGGGTTTCTACAATGAGCAGTTCTTC.

Here the CDR3 reads CATSGRDRGRVEEKLFF. In DNA form, the CDR3 reads TGTGCCACCAGCGGGCGGGACAGGGGGCGCGTAGAGGAAAAACTGTTTTTT. The chain employs TRBV15 and TRBJ1-4; TRBD1 agrees at 12 bases. The CDR3 contains 17 residues. Germline V gene sequence: CDR1 LNHNV, CDR2 YYDKDF (reference sequence). The V gene end was trimmed by 5 bases and the J gene end by 8 bases; junction bases not matched to a gene: 12. Full variable domain (remainder filled in from reference TRBV15 and TRBJ1-4): DAMVIQNPRYQVTQFGKPVTLSCSQTLNHNVMYWYQQKSSQAPKLLFHYYDKDFNNEADTPDNFQSRRPNTSFCFLDIRSPGLGDTAMYLCATSGRDRGRVEEKLFFGSGTQLSVL.

This clonotype was detected only a few times. The chain couples TRBV11-2 to TRBJ1-1, with a weak D call TRBD1 (5 bases). The CDR3 spans 13 residues. Per germline, CDR1 SGHAT and CDR2 FQNNGV. V lost 3 bases to trimming and J lost 7 bases, with 12 bases between them. This chain's CDR3 is CASSFRQFGEAFF. CDR3 DNA sequence: TGTGCCAGCAGCTTTAGACAGTTCGGTGAAGCTTTCTTT.

This clonotype was seen a handful of times. CDR3 bases: TGTGCCAGCAGTGAAGAGGAGCGGGGGGGATACAATGAGCAGTTCTTC. As protein: CASSEEERGGYNEQFF. The chain couples TRBV2 to TRBJ2-1; TRBD2 agrees at 10 bases. The V and J ends lost 1 base and 4 bases, in that order; junction bases with no gene match: 4. The CDR3 runs to 16 residues. The V gene's germline CDR1 is SNHLY and CDR2 FYNNEI.

The chain recombines TRBV5-1 with TRBJ1-1, with D perhaps matching TRBD1 (6 bases). V shed 3 bases and J shed 0 bases, with 15 bases lying between them. In germline, CDR1 is SGHRS, CDR2 YFSETQ. There are 16 residues in the CDR3. Written as DNA, the CDR3 is TGCGCCAGCAGCTATCGCAGGGGTGGCATGAACACTGAAGCTTTCTTT. Its translation is CASSYRRGGMNTEAFF.

This clonotype has ten or more counts. V gene TRBV12-3 or TRBV12-4 combines with J gene TRBJ2-3; D ambiguous. This CDR3 comprises 17 residues. Trimming took 0 bases from V and 0 from J, leaving 13 bases between them. The CDR3 sequence is CASSLAQAGVSTDTQYF. CDR3 DNA sequence: TGTGCCAGCAGTTTAGCGCAGGCTGGCGTCAGCACAGATACGCAGTATTTT.

This clonotype was picked up many times. The genes are TRBV20-1 and TRBJ1-4; TRBD1 agrees at 9 bases. The V and J ends lost 6 bases and 6 bases, in that order; junction bases with no gene match: 11. CDR1 is DFQATT and CDR2 is SNEGSKA in the germline V gene (reference sequence). This CDR3 region has 15 residues. CDR3 amino acids: CSAPSRTGVDEKLFF. CDR3 coding DNA: TGCAGTGCACCCTCCAGGACAGGGGTTGATGAAAAACTGTTTTTT.

This clonotype was seen ten or more times. This chain uses TRBV5-1 with TRBJ2-5; the D gene could be TRBD1 or TRBD2 (6 bases each). The germline V gene encodes CDR1 SGHRS and CDR2 YFSETQ. With 0 bases removed from V and 3 bases from J, the gap between germline ends came to 15 bases. This CDR3 comprises 16 residues. CDR3 DNA sequence: TGCGCCAGCAGCTTGGCCCCGGGGGCCAACAAAGAGACCCAGTACTTC. Translated, it gives CASSLAPGANKETQYF.

The chain uses TRBV4-3 and TRBJ2-5, with D unresolved. The CDR3 loop spans 15 amino acids. Trimming removed 1 base at V and 5 bases at J, with 14 bases between. CDR1 is LGHNA and CDR2 is YSLEER in the germline V gene. The CDR3 here is CASSQGTTIMETQYF. CDR3 coding DNA: TGCGCCAGCAGCCAAGGAACCACGATAATGGAGACCCAGTACTTC.

The V call is TRBV6-5, the J call TRBJ1-2; 8 nucleotides match TRBD1. This CDR3 has 12 residues. CDR1 is MNHEY, CDR2 SVGAGI, per germline. The J segment lost 8 bases and the V segment lost 5 bases, leaving 4 bases of the junction unmatched. The CDR3 DNA sequence: TGTGCCAGCAGTGCGACAGGGGTGGGCTACACCTTC. The encoded protein is CASSATGVGYTF.